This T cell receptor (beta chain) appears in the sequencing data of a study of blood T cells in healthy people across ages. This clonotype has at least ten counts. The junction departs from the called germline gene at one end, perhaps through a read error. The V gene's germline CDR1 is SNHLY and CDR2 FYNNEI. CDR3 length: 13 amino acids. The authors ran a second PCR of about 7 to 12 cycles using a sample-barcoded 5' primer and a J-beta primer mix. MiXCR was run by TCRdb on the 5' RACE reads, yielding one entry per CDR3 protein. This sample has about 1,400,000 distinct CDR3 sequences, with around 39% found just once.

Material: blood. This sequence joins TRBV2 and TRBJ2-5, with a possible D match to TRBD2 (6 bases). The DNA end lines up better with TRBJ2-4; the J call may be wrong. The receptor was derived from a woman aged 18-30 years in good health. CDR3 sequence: CASSTTSKYIQYF. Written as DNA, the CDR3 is TGTGCCAGCTCGACTACTAGCAAATACATTCAGTACTTC.